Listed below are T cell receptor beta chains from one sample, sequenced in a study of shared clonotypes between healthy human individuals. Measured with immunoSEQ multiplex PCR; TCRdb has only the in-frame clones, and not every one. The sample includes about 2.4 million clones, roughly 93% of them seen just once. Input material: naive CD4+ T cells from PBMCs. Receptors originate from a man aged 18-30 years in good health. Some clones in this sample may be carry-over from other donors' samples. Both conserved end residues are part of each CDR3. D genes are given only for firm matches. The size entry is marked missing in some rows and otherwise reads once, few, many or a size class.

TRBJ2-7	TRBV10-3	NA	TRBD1	TGTGCCATCAGTGAGTTGACAGGGGTCGAGCAGTACTTC	CAISELTGVEQYF
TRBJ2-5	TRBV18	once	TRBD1	TGTGCCAGCTCACCACGTGAGACAGGGGTAGAGACCCAGTACTTC	CASSPRETGVETQYF
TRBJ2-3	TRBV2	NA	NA	TGTGCCAGCTCTTCGTGGGAGGGGGGTGTTAATACGCAGTATTTT	CASSSWEGGVNTQYF
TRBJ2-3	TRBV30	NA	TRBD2	TGTGCCTGGAGCGGGACTAGAGCGTTTTCTCCCTCTAGCACAGATACGCAGTATTTT	CAWSGTRAFSPSSTDTQYF
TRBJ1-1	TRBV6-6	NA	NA	TGTGCCAGCAGTCTTTGGGGACTGAACACTGAAGCTTTCTTT	CASSLWGLNTEAFF
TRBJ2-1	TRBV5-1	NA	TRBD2	TGCGCCAGCAGCTCAGGCGGGAGAGGGGCCTACAATGAGCAGTTCTTC	CASSSGGRGAYNEQFF
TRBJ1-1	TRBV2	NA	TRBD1	TGTGCCAGCAGTGCTGACAGGGGGCCCACTGAAGCTTTCTTT	CASSADRGPTEAFF
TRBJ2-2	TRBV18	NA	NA	TGTGCCAGCTCACTTACCACCGGGGAGCTGTTTTTT	CASSLTTGELFF
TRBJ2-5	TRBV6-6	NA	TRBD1	TGTGCCAGCAAAGGGACAGGGGGCCCGCAAGAGACCCAGTACTTC	CASKGTGGPQETQYF
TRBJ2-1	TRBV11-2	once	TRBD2	TGTGCCAGCAGCTTAGAAGGGAGCGGGAGCGGAAATGAGCAGTTCTTC	CASSLEGSGSGNEQFF
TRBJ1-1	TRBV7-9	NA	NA	TGTGCCAGCAGCTTAGGTCGGGGGCTAGACACTGAAGCTTTCTTT	CASSLGRGLDTEAFF
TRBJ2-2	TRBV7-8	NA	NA	TGTGCCAGCATCTTTAGATCCGTATCGAACACCGGGGAGCTGTTTTTT	CASIFRSVSNTGELFF
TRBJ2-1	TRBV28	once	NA	TGTGCCAGCAGTTCGTCCAGCAGGCTTAACAATGAGCAGTTCTTC	CASSSSSRLNNEQFF
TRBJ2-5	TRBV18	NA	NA	TGTGCCAGCTCACCGAGGGCACAACAAGAGACCCAGTACTTC	CASSPRAQQETQYF
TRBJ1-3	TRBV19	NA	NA	TGTGCCAGTAGTATAAGTTTGCGTTCCGGAAACACCATATATTTT	CASSISLRSGNTIYF
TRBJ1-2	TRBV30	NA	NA	TGTGCCAGGACGGTTGAAAACTATGGCTACACCTTC	CARTVENYGYTF
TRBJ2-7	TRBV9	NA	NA	TGTGCCAGCAGCCCCACAGGGATTCAGCCTCGAGAGCAGTACTTC	CASSPTGIQPREQYF
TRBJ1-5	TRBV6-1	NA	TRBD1	TGTGCCAGCAGTGGACAGGGTCCCCCGCAGCCCCAGCATTTT	CASSGQGPPQPQHF
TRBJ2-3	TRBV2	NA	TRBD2	TGTGCCAGCAGTCGGGAGGGGACAGATACGCAGTATTTT	CASSREGTDTQYF
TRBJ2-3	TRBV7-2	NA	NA	TGTGCCAGCAGCCGCTTGGGAGGCCCAGATACGCAGTATTTT	CASSRLGGPDTQYF
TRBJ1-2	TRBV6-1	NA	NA	TGTGCCAGCAGTGAAGCAGGGCACTTAGGCTACACCTTC	CASSEAGHLGYTF
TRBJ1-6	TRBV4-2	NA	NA	TGTGCCAGCAGCCAAGCTCCGGGGACGCGCAATTCACCCCTCCACTTT	CASSQAPGTRNSPLHF
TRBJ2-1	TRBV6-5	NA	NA	TGTGCCAGCAGTTACTCCTCGGGAGTTCCCTACAATGAGCAGTTCTTC	CASSYSSGVPYNEQFF
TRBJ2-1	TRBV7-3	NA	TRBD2	TGTGCCAGCAGCTTACAGAGCGGGAGTCTGCAGTTCTTC	CASSLQSGSLQFF